One T cell receptor beta chain is described in this entry. What it binds is not known. This specimen belongs to a study of graft-versus-host responses after intestinal transplantation. Study conclusions and caveats: GvH clones were found in recipient marrow; some appeared first in ileum or blood.

Trimming took off 0 bases at V and 0 bases at J, with 12 bases between the two ends. The CDR3 has 16 amino acids. The germline CDR1 and CDR2 sequences are SGHNT and YYREEE (reference sequence). Clones were sequenced by immunoSEQ multiplex PCR, and TCRdb holds only the in-frame ones, with some missing. The table shows approximately 50,000 clones, with about 88% occurring only once. The chain has TRBV5-4 and TRBJ1-1; possible D gene TRBD1, 5 bases. The source was unstimulated CD4+ T cells sorted from spleen or lymph node cells, collected before transplant. This receptor was obtained from a human donor who was the organ donor for an intestinal transplant. The CDR3 protein is CASSLGARTMNTEAFF. In DNA form, the CDR3 reads TGTGCCAGCAGCTTGGGTGCACGGACAATGAACACTGAAGCTTTCTTT.